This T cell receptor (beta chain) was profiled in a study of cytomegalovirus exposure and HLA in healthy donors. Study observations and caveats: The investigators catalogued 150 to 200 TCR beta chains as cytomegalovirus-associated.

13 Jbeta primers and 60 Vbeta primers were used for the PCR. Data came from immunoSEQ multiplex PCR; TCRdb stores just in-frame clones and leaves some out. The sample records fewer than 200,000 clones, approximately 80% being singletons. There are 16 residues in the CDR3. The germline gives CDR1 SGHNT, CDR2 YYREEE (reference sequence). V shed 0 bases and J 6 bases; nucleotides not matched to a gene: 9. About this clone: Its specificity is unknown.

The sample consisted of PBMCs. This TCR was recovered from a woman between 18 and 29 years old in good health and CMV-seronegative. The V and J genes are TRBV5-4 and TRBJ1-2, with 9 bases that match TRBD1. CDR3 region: CASSLDRGQGPHGYTF. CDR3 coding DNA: TGTGCCAGCAGCTTGGATAGGGGACAGGGTCCCCATGGCTACACCTTC.